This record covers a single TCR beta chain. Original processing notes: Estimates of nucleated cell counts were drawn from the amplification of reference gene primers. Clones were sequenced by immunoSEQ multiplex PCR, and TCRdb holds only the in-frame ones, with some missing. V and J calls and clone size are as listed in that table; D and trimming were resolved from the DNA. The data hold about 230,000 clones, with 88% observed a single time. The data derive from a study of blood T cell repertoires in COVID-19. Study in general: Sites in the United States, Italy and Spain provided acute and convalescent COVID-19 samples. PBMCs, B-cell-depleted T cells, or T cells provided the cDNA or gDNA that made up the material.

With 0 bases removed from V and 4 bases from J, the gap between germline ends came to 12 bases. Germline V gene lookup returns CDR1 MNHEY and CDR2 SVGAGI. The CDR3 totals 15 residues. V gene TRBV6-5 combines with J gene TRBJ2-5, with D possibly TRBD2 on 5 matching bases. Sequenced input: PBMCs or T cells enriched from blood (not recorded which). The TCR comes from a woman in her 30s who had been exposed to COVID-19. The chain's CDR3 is CASSYSRASGETQYF. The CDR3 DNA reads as TGTGCCAGCAGTTACTCGAGGGCTAGTGGAGAGACCCAGTACTTC.